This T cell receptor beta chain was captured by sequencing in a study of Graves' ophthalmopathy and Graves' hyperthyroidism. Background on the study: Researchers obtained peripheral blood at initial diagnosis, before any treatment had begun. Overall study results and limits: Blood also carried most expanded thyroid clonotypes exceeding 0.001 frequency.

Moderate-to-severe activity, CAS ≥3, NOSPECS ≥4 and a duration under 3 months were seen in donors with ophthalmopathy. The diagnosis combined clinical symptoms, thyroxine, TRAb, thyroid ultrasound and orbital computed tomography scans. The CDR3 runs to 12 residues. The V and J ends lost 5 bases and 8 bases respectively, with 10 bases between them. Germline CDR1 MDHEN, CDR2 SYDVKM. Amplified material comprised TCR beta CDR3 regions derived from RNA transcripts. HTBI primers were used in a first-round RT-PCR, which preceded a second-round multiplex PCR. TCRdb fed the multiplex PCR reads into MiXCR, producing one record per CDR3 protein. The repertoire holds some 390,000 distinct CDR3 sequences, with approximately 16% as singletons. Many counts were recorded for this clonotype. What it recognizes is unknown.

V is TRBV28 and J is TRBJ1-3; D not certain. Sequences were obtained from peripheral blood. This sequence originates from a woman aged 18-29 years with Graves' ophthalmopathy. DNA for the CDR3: TGTGCCAGCAGTGCCGATCTAGACACCATATATTTT. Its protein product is CASSADLDTIYF.